The sequence of this T cell receptor beta chain was determined in a study of beta chain features in type 1 diabetes. The overall study: All samples combined gave roughly 100,000,000 sorted cells for examination.

All of the isolated RNA was reverse transcribed, so expressed TCRB transcripts were sequenced. The protocol was immunoSEQ multiplex PCR, while the TCRdb copy is restricted to in-frame clones and leaves out a portion. The sample lists roughly 130,000 clones, 15% to 20% seen once, with 2% to 3% in the top ten. Only a few counts were recorded for this clone. Its cognate antigen is unknown. Study-wide points: People with Type 1 diabetes carried modestly yet significantly shorter TCRB CDR3s in all four CD4+ subsets.

The V gene's germline CDR1 is SGHRS and CDR2 YFSETQ. CDR3 length: 13 residues. V was pared by 6 bases and J by 8 bases, with 15 bases between. The genes are TRBV5-1 and TRBJ2-1, with a possible D match to TRBD1 (6 bases). The receptor comes from a man younger than 45 with type 1 diabetes. The specimen was central memory CD4+ T cells from blood. The CDR3 DNA sequence: TGCGCCAGCAACTTCCAGGGGCAAGATGAGCAGTTCTTC. It yields the protein CASNFQGQDEQFF. Full variable domain (remainder filled in from reference TRBV5-1 and TRBJ2-1): KAGVTQTPRYLIKTRGQQVTLSCSPISGHRSVSWYQQTPGQGLQFLFEYFSETQRNKGNFPGRFSGRQFSNSRSEMNVSTLELGDSALYLCASNFQGQDEQFFGPGTRLTVL.